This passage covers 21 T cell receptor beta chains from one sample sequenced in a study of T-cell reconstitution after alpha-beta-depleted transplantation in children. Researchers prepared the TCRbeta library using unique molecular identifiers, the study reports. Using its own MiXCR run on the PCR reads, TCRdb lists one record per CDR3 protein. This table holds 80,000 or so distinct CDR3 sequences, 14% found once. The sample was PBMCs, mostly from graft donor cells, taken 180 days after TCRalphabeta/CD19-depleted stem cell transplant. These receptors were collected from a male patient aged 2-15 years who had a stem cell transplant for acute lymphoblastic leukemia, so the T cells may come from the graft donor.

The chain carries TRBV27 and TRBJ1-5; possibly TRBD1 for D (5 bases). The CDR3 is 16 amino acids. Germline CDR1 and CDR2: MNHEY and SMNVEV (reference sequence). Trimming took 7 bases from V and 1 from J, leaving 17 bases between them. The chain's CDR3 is CASMGRGSGSNQPQHF. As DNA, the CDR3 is TGTGCCAGCATGGGGCGGGGCAGCGGGAGCAATCAGCCCCAGCATTTT.

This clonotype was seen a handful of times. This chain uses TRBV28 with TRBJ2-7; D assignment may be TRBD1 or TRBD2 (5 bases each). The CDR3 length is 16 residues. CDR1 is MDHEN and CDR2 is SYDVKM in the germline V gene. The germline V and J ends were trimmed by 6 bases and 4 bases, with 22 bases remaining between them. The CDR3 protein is CASRNLGDRYSYEQYF. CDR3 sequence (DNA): TGTGCCAGCAGAAACTTAGGGGACCGCTATTCTTACGAGCAGTACTTC.

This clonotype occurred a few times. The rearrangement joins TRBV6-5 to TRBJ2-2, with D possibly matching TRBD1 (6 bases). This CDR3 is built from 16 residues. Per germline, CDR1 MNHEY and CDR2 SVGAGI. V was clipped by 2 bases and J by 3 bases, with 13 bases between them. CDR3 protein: CASSYGQPLYTGELFF. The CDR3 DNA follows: TGTGCCAGCAGTTACGGACAGCCTCTTTACACCGGGGAGCTGTTTTTT.

As DNA, the CDR3 is TGTGCCAGCAGTTGGGGGGGATCGGTGTCTGGGGCCAACGTCCTGACTTTC. Protein product: CASSWGGSVSGANVLTF. The V and J genes are TRBV27 and TRBJ2-6, with 7 bases lining up with TRBD2. From germline, CDR1 is MNHEY and CDR2 SMNVEV (reference sequence). V lost 4 bases, J lost 1 base, and 7 bases stayed unmatched. There are 17 residues in the CDR3. Variable domain in full (rest from reference TRBV27 and TRBJ2-6): EAQVTQNPRYLITVTGKKLTVTCSQNMNHEYMSWYRQDPGLGLRQIYYSMNVEVTDKGDVPEGYKVSRKEKRNFPLILESPSPNQTSLYFCASSWGGSVSGANVLTFGAGSRLTVL.

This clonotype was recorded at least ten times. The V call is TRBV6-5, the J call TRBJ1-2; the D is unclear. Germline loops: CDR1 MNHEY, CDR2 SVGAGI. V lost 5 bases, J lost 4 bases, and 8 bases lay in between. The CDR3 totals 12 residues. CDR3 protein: CASSRRSYGYTF. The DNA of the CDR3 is TGTGCCAGCAGTCGACGGTCCTATGGCTACACCTTC.

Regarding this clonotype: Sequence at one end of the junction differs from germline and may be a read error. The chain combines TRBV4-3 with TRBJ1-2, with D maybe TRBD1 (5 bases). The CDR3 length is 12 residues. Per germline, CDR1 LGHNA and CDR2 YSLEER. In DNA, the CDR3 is TGCGCCAGCGGCCAAGGGGCCTATGGCTACACCTTC. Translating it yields CASGQGAYGYTF.

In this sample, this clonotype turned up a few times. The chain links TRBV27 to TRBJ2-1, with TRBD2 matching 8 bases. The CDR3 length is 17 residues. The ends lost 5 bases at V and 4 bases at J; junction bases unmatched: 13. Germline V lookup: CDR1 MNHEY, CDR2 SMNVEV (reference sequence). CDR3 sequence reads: CASSLSRGTRGYNEQFF. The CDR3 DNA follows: TGTGCCAGCAGTCTAAGTAGGGGGACTAGGGGTTACAATGAGCAGTTCTTC.

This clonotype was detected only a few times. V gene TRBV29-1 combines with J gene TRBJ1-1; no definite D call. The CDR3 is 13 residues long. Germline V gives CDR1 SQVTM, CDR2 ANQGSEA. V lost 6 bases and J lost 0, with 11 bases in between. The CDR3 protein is CSVAGYMNTEAFF. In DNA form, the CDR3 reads TGCAGCGTAGCGGGGTATATGAACACTGAAGCTTTCTTT.

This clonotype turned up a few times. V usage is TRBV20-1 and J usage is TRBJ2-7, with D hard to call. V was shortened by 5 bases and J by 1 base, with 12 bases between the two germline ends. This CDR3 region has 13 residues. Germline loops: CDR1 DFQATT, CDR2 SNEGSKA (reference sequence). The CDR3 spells CSAGLTPSYEQYF. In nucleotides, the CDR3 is TGCAGTGCTGGTCTCACGCCTTCCTACGAGCAGTACTTC.

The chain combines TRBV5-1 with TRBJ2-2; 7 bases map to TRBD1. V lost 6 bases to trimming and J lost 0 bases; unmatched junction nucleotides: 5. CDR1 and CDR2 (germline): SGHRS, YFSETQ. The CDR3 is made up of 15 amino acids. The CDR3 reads CASNGQASNTGELFF. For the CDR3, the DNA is TGCGCCAGCAACGGACAGGCCTCGAACACCGGGGAGCTGTTTTTT.

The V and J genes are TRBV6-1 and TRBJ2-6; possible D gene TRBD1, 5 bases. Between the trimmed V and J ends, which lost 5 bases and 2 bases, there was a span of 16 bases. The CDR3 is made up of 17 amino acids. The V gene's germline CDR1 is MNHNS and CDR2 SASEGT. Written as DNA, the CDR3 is TGTGCCAGCAGTCCAGACAGCAGCGCGGCTGGGGCCAACGTCCTGACTTTC. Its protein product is CASSPDSSAAGANVLTF.

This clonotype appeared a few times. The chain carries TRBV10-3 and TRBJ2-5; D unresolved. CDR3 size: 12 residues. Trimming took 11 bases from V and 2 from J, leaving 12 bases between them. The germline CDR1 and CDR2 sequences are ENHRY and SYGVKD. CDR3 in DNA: TGTGCCTCCGGACCGAGACAAGAGACCCAGTACTTC. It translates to CASGPRQETQYF.

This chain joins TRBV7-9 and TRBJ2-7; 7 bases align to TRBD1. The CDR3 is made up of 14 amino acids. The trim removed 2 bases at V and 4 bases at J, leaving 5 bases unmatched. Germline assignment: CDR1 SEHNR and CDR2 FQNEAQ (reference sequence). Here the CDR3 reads CASSLRGGSYEQYF. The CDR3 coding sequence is TGTGCCAGCAGCTTAAGAGGGGGCTCGTACGAGCAGTACTTC.

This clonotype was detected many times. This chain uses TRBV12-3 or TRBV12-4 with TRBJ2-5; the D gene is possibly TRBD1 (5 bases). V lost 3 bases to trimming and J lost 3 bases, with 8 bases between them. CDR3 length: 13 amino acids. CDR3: CASSFHRKETQYF. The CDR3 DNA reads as TGTGCCAGCAGTTTTCACAGGAAAGAGACCCAGTACTTC.

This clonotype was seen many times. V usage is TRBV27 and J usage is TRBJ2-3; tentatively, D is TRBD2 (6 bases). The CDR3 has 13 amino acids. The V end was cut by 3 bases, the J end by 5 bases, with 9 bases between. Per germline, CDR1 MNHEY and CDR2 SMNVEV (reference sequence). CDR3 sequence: CASSFGGVDTQYF. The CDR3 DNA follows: TGTGCCAGCAGTTTCGGGGGAGTAGATACGCAGTATTTT.

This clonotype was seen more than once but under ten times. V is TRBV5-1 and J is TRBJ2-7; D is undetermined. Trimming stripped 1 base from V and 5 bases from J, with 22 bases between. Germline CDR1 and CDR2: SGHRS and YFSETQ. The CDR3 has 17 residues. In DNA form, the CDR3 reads TGCGCCAGCAGCTTGATGGAGATTGCCATCCGATTCCACGAGCAGTACTTC. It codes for CASSLMEIAIRFHEQYF.

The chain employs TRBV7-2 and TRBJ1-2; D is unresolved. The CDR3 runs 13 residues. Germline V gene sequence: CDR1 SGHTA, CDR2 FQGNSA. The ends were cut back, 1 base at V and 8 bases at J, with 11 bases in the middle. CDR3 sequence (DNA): TGTGCCAGCAGCTTAGTCGAGAGAAGCGGCTACACCTTC. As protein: CASSLVERSGYTF.

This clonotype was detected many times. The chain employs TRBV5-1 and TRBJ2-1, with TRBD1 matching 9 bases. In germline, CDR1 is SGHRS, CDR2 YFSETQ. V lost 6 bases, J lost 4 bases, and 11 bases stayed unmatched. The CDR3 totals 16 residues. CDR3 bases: TGCGCCAGCACCCCGAAACGGGACAGGGTTTACAATGAGCAGTTCTTC. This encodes CASTPKRDRVYNEQFF. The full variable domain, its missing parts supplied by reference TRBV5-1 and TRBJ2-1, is KAGVTQTPRYLIKTRGQQVTLSCSPISGHRSVSWYQQTPGQGLQFLFEYFSETQRNKGNFPGRFSGRQFSNSRSEMNVSTLELGDSALYLCASTPKRDRVYNEQFFGPGTRLTVL.

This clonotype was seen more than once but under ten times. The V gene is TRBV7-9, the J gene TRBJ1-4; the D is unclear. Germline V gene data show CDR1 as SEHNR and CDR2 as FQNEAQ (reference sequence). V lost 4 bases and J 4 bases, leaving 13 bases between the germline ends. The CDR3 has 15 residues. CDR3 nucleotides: TGTGCCAGCAGCTACCCAATGGGTTATAATGAAAAACTGTTTTTT. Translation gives CASSYPMGYNEKLFF.

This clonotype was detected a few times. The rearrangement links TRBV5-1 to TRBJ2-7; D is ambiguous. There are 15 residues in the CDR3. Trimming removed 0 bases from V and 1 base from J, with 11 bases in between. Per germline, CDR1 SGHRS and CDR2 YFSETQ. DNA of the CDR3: TGCGCCAGCAGCTTGGTAACCGCCGGGTCCTACGAGCAGTACTTC. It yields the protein CASSLVTAGSYEQYF.

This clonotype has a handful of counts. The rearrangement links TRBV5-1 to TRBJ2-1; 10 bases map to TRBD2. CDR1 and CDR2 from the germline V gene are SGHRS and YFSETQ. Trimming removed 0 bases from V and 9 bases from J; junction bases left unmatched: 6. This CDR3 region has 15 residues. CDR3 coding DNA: TGCGCCAGCAGCTTGGACCCTAGCGGGAGTGGTGAGCAGTTCTTC. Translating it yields CASSLDPSGSGEQFF.